A selection of T cell receptor beta chains follows, all from one sample in a study of blood T cell repertoires in COVID-19. Clones were read by immunoSEQ multiplex PCR, and TCRdb kept only the in-frame ones, dropping some. The sample has approximately 200,000 clones, more than 80% seen once. The source material was PBMCs or T cells enriched from blood (not recorded which). The source of these receptors is a man aged 60 to 75 who had recovered from COVID-19. CDR3s include the opening cysteine and the closing phenylalanine or tryptophan. The D gene is left open where the match is weak. Part of the rows lack a size; the others show once, few, many or a class for expanded clones.

V	J	D	size	CDR3	DNA
TRBV7-2	TRBJ2-3	TRBD1	NA	CASSLAQGGTDTQYF	TGTGCCAGCAGCTTAGCACAGGGGGGCACAGATACGCAGTATTTT
TRBV7-6	TRBJ2-7	TRBD1	NA	CASSSDPGTGVSEQYF	TGTGCCAGCAGCTCAGACCCCGGGACAGGGGTTTCGGAGCAGTACTTC
TRBV5-5	TRBJ1-4	NA	NA	CASGRTGATNEKLFF	TGTGCCAGCGGAAGGACGGGGGCAACTAATGAAAAACTGTTTTTT
TRBV7-2	TRBJ2-4	TRBD2	NA	CASSLAGGMNIQYF	TGTGCCAGCTCACTAGCGGGGGGGATGAACATTCAGTACTTC
TRBV19	TRBJ2-3	TRBD2	NA	CASSKLAGGTDTQYF	TGTGCCAGTAGTAAACTAGCGGGGGGGACAGATACGCAGTATTTT
TRBV24-1	TRBJ2-5	NA	NA	CATSPGTPQETQYF	TGTGCCACCAGTCCTGGGACACCTCAAGAGACCCAGTACTTC
TRBV3-1/TRBV3-2	TRBJ2-7	NA	NA	CASSQDFGAPYEQYF	TGTGCCAGCAGCCAAGATTTTGGGGCTCCCTACGAGCAGTACTTC
TRBV2	TRBJ2-2	NA	NA	CASSRIGGAVWTGELFF	TGTGCCAGCAGTAGGATTGGGGGGGCCGTTTGGACCGGGGAGCTGTTTTTT
TRBV7-9	TRBJ1-2	NA	NA	CASSISTENYGYTF	TGTGCCAGCAGCATATCGACAGAGAACTATGGCTACACCTTC
TRBV7-8	TRBJ1-2	NA	few	CASSLEEGNYGYTF	TGTGCCAGCAGCTTAGAGGAGGGAAACTATGGCTACACCTTC
TRBV19	TRBJ1-4	TRBD1	NA	CASRQGQGTEKLFF	TGTGCCAGTAGGCAAGGACAGGGTACTGAAAAACTGTTTTTT
TRBV4-2	TRBJ1-2	TRBD1	NA	CASSQDLGTGDGYTF	TGTGCCAGCAGCCAAGATCTCGGGACAGGGGATGGCTACACCTTC
TRBV24-1	TRBJ2-7	NA	NA	CATSDPTGFYEQYF	TGTGCCACCAGTGATCCGACAGGATTCTACGAGCAGTACTTC
TRBV4-1	TRBJ1-5	TRBD1	NA	CASSQDHRGNQPQHF	TGCGCCAGCAGCCAAGATCACAGGGGGAATCAGCCCCAGCATTTT
TRBV11-3	TRBJ2-7	NA	NA	CATRVGQGQGEQYF	TGTGCCACCCGGGTGGGGCAGGGTCAGGGCGAGCAGTACTTC
TRBV6-5	TRBJ1-1	NA	NA	CASRENWNTEAFF	TGTGCCAGCAGGGAGAATTGGAACACTGAAGCTTTCTTT
TRBV11-2	TRBJ2-7	TRBD2	once	CASSKTSGGTYEQYF	TGTGCCAGCAGCAAAACTAGCGGGGGAACCTACGAGCAGTACTTC
TRBV5-6	TRBJ1-2	NA	NA	CASSLGSYGYTF	TGTGCCAGCAGCTTGGGTAGCTATGGCTACACCTTC
TRBV24-1	TRBJ1-4	NA	few	CATSDPGQGDEKLFF	TGTGCCACCAGTGATCCGGGACAAGGAGATGAAAAACTGTTTTTT
TRBV12-5	TRBJ1-1	TRBD1	NA	CASAAGGSRTEAFF	TGTGCTAGTGCTGCAGGGGGCTCTCGCACTGAAGCTTTCTTT
TRBV5-4	TRBJ2-3	TRBD2	NA	CASSSAGGDTDTQYF	TGTGCCAGCAGTTCCGCGGGGGGGGACACAGATACGCAGTATTTT
TRBV6-5	TRBJ1-1	NA	NA	CASSFGQNTEAFF	TGTGCCAGCAGTTTCGGACAGAACACTGAAGCTTTCTTT